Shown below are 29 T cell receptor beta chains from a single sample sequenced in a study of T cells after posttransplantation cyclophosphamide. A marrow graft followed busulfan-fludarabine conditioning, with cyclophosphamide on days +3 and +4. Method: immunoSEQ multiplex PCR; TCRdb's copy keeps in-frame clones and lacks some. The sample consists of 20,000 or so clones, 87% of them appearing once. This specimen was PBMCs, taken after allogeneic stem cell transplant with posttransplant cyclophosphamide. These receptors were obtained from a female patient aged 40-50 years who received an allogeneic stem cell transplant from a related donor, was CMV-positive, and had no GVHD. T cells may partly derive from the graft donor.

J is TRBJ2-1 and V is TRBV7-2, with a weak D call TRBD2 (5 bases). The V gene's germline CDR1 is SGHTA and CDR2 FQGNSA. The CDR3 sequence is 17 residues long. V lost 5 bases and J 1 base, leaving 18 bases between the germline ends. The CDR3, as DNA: TGTGCCAGCAGCACAACCCCTCTAGCATATTCCTACAATGAGCAGTTCTTC. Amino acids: CASSTTPLAYSYNEQFF.

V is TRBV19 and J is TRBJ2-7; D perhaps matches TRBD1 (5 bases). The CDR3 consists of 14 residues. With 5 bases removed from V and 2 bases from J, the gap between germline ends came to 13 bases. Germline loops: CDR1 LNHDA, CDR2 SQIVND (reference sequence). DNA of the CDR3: TGTGCCAGTAGTGCCACAAGGGGAACCTACGAGCAGTACTTC. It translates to CASSATRGTYEQYF.

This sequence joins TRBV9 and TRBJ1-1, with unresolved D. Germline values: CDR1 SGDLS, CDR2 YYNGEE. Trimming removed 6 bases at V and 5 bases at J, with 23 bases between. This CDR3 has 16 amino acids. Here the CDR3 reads CASNPSGGQEGTEAFF. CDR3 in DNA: TGTGCCAGCAACCCCAGTGGAGGTCAGGAGGGTACTGAAGCTTTCTTT.

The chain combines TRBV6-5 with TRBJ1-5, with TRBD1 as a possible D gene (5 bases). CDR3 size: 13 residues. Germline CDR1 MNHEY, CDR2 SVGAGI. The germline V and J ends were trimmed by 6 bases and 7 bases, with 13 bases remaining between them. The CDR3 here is CASRSRGGQPQHF. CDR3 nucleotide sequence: TGTGCCAGCAGGTCCCGGGGGGGACAGCCCCAGCATTTT.

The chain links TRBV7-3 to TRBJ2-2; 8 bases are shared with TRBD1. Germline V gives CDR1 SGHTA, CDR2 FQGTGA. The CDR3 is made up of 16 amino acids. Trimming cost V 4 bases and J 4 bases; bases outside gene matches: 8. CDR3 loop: CASSSSGGVGTGELFF. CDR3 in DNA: TGTGCCAGCAGCTCGTCAGGGGGCGTTGGCACCGGGGAGCTGTTTTTT.

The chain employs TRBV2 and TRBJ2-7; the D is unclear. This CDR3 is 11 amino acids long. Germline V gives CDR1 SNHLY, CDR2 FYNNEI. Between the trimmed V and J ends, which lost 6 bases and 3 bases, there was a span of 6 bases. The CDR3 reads CASSGLYEQYF. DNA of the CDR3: TGTGCCAGCAGCGGTCTCTACGAGCAGTACTTC.

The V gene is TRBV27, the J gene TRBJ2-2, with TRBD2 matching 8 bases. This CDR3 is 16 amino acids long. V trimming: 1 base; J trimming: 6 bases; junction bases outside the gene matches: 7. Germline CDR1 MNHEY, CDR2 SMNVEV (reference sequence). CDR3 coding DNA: TGTGCCAGCAGTTTATGGAGCGGGAGTGGATCCGGGGAGCTGTTTTTT. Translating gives CASSLWSGSGSGELFF.

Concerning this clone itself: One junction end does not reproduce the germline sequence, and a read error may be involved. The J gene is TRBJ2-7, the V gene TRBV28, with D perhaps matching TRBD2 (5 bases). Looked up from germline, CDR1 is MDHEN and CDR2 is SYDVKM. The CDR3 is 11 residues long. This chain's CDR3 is CASRGPGGPDF. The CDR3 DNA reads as TGTGCCAGCAGGGGTCCAGGAGGCCCAGACTTC.

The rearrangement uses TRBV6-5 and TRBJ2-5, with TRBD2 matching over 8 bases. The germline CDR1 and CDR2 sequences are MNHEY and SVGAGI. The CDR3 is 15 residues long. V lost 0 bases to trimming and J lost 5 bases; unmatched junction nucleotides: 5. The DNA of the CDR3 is TGTGCCAGCAGTTACTCCGGGGGGGCAGGGGAGACCCAGTACTTC. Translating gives CASSYSGGAGETQYF.

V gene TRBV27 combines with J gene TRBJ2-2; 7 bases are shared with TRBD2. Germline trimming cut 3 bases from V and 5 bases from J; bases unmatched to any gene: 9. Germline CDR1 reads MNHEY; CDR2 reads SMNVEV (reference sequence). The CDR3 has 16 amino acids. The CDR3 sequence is CASSLLASGATGELFF. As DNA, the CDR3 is TGTGCCAGCAGTTTGTTGGCTAGCGGAGCAACCGGGGAGCTGTTTTTT.

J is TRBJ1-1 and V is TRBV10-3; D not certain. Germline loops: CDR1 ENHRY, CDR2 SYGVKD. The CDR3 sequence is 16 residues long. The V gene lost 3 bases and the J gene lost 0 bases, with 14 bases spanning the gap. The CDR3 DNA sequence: TGTGCCATCAGTGACAGACTGAACCTTATGAACACTGAAGCTTTCTTT. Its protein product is CAISDRLNLMNTEAFF.

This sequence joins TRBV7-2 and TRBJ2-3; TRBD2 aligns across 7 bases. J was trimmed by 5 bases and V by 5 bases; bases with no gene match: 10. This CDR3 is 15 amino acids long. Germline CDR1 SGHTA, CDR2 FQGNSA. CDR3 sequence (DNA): TGTGCCAGCAGCCCGGGGGGAGGTGGAGGAGATACGCAGTATTTT. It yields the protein CASSPGGGGGDTQYF.

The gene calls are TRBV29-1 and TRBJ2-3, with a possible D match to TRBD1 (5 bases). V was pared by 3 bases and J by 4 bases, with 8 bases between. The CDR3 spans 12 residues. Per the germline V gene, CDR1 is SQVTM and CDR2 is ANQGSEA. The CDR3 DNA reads TGCAGCGTTGACCTAGGGGCAGATACGCAGTATTTT. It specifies CSVDLGADTQYF.

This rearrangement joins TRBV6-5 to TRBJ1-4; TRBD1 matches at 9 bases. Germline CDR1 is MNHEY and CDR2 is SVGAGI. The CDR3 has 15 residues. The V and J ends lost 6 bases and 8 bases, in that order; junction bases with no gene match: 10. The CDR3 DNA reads TGTGCCAGCAGACATCGGACAGGGGCCTTAGAAAAACTGTTTTTT. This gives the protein CASRHRTGALEKLFF.

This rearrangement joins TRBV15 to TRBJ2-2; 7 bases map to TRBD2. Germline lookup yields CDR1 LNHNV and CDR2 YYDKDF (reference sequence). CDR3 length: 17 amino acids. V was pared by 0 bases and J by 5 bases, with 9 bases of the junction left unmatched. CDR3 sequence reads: CATSRDPSGIRTGELFF. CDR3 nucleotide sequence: TGTGCCACCAGCAGAGATCCGAGCGGGATAAGGACCGGGGAGCTGTTTTTT.

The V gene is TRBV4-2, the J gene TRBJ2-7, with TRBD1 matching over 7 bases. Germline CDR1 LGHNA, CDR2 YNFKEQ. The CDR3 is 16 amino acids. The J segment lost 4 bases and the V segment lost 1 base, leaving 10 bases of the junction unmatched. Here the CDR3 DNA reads TGTGCCAGCAGCCAAGGACAGGGTTCCTCCTATTACGAGCAGTACTTC. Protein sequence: CASSQGQGSSYYEQYF.

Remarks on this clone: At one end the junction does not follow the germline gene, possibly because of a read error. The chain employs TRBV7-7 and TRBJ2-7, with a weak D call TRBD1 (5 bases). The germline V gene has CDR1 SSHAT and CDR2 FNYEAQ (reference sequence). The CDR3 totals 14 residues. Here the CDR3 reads CASSLGANSYEQYF. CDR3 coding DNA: TGTGCTAGCAGCTTAGGGGCGAACTCCTACGAGCAGTACTTC.

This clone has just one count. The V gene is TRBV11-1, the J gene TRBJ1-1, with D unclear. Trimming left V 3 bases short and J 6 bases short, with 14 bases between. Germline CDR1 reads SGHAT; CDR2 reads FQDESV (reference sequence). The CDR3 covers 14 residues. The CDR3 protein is CASSFNQRGPEAFF. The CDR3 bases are TGTGCCAGCAGCTTCAATCAAAGAGGTCCTGAAGCTTTCTTT.

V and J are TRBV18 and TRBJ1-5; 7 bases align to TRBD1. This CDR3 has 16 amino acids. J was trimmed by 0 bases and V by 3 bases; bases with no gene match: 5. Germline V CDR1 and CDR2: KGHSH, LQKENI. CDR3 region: CASSPGRGPSNQPQHF. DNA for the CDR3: TGTGCCAGCTCACCGGGAAGGGGGCCTAGCAATCAGCCCCAGCATTTT.

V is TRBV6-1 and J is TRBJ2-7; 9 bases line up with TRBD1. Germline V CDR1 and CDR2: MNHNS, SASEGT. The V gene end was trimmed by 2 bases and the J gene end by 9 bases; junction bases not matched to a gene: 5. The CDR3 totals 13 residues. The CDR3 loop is CASSERDREGQYF. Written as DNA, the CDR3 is TGTGCCAGCAGTGAACGGGACAGGGAAGGGCAGTACTTC.

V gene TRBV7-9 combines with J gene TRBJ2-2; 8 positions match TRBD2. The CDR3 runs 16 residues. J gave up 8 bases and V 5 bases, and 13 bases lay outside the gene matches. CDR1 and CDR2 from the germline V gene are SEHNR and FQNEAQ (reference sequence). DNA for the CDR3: TGTGCCAGCAGCCGGACCGGGACTAGGGTTTCGGGGGAGCTGTTTTTT. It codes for CASSRTGTRVSGELFF.

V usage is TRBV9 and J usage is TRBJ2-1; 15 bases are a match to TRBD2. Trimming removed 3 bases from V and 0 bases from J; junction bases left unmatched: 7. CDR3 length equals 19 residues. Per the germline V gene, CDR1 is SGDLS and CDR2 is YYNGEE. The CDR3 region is CASSGTGTSGRYSYNEQFF. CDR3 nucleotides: TGTGCCAGCAGCGGGACCGGGACTAGCGGGAGGTACTCCTACAATGAGCAGTTCTTC.

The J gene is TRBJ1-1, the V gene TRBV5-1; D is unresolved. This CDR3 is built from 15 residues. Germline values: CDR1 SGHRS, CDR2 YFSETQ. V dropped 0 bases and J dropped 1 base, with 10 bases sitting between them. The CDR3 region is CASSLAVLRNTEAFF. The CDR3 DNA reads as TGCGCCAGCAGCTTGGCTGTGCTGAGGAACACTGAAGCTTTCTTT.

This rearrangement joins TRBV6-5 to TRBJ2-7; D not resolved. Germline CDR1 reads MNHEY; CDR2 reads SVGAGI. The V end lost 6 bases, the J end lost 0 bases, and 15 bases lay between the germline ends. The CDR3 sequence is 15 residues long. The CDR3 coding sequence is TGTGCCAGCAGCCGAGAGTATCTTCACTCCTACGAGCAGTACTTC. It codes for CASSREYLHSYEQYF.

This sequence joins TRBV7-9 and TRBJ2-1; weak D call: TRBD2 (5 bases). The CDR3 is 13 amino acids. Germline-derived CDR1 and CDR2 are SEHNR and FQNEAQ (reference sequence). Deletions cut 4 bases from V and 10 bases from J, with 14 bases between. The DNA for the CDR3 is TGTGCCAGCAGCTCCAGCGGTACGGGAGAGCAGTTCTTC. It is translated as CASSSSGTGEQFF. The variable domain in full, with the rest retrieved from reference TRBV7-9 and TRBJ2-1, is DTGVSQNPRHKITKRGQNVTFRCDPISEHNRLYWYRQTLGQGPEFLTYFQNEAQLEKSRLLSDRFSAERPKGSFSTLEIQRTEQGDSAMYLCASSSSGTGEQFFGPGTRLTVL.

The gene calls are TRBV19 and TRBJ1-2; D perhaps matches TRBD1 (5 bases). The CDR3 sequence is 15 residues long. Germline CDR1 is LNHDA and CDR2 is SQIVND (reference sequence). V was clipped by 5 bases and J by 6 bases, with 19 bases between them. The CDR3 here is CASSPPGAGSNGYTF. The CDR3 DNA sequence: TGTGCCAGTAGTCCGCCCGGAGCAGGGTCGAATGGCTACACCTTC.

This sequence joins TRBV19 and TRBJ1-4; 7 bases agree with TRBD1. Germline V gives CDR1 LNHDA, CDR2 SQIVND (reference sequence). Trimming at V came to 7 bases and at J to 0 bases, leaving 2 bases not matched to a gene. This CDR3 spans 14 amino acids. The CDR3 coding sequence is TGTGCCAGTACCCAGGGGGCAACTAATGAAAAACTGTTTTTT. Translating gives CASTQGATNEKLFF.

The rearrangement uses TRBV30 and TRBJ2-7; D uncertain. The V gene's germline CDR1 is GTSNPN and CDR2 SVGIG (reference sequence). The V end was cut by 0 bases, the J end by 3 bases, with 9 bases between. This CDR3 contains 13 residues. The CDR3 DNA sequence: TGTGCCTGGAGTGTCCCCCTAATCTACGAGCAGTACTTC. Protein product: CAWSVPLIYEQYF. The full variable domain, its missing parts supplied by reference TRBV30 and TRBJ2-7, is SQTIHQWPATLVQPVGSPLSLECTVEGTSNPNLYWYRQAAGRGLQLLFYSVGIGQISSEVPQNLSASRPQDRQFILSSKKLLLSDSGFYLCAWSVPLIYEQYFGPGTRLTVT.

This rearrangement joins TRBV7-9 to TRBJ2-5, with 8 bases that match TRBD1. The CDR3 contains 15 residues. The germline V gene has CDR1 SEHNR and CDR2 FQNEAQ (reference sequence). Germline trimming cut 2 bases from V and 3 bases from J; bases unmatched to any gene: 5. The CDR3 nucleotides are TGTGCCAGCAGCTTACAAGGGACAGGTGAAGAGACCCAGTACTTC. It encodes CASSLQGTGEETQYF.